Following are 20 T cell receptor beta chains from one sample sequenced in a study of T cells after yellow fever vaccination. Each CDR3 protein is one row after TCRdb ran MiXCR on the 5' RACE reads. This sample has about 340,000 distinct CDR3 sequences, with roughly 4% found just once. The sequences come from PBMCs, collected 5 days after the yellow fever booster vaccination. The receptors come from a young man who received the YFV17D yellow fever vaccine.

This clonotype came up a few times. This chain uses TRBV3-1 with TRBJ2-3; 13 bases map to TRBD2. Trimming removed 4 bases from V and 3 bases from J; junction bases left unmatched: 7. The CDR3 spans 17 residues. Germline V gives CDR1 LGHDT, CDR2 YNNKEL (reference sequence). CDR3 in amino acids: CASSPGQTSGGTDTQYF. DNA of the CDR3: TGTGCCAGCAGCCCCGGCCAGACTAGCGGGGGGACAGATACGCAGTATTTT.

The chain combines TRBV28 with TRBJ2-7; 10 bases align to TRBD1. This CDR3 is built from 13 residues. Looked up from germline, CDR1 is MDHEN and CDR2 is SYDVKM. V shed 10 bases and J 4 bases; nucleotides not matched to a gene: 7. CDR3 protein: CATETGGAYEQYV. The CDR3 DNA is TGTGCCACCGAGACAGGGGGCGCGTACGAGCAGTACGTC.

V and J are TRBV6-2 or TRBV6-3 and TRBJ2-1, with D perhaps TRBD1 or TRBD2 (5 bases each). The CDR3 totals 17 residues. Deletions cut 2 bases from V and 5 bases from J, with 19 bases between. Germline loops: CDR1 MNHEY, CDR2 SVGEGT. The CDR3 DNA reads as TGTGCCAGCAGTTACAGGGGAGCCGACACCACCGACAATGAGCAGTTCTTC. Translated: CASSYRGADTTDNEQFF.

This clonotype was detected ten times or more. This chain uses TRBV5-1 with TRBJ2-5; 8 bases align to TRBD1. This CDR3 is 15 amino acids long. V shed 0 bases, J shed 5 bases, and the junction held 6 bases outside the gene matches. Germline V gene sequence: CDR1 SGHRS, CDR2 YFSETQ. The CDR3 loop is CASSLVQGAKETQYF. The CDR3 region has the DNA TGCGCCAGCAGCTTGGTGCAGGGGGCAAAGGAGACCCAGTACTTC.

The V and J genes are TRBV27 and TRBJ2-5; 9 positions match TRBD1. CDR1 is MNHEY and CDR2 is SMNVEV in the germline V gene (reference sequence). CDR3 length equals 15 residues. V lost 5 bases to trimming and J lost 5 bases; unmatched junction nucleotides: 9. CDR3 amino acids: CASSETGGIMETQYF. CDR3 bases: TGTGCCAGCAGTGAGACAGGGGGAATAATGGAGACCCAGTACTTC.

The chain uses TRBV27 and TRBJ2-7; the D gene is possibly TRBD2 (7 bases). The length of the CDR3 is 16 residues. CDR1 and CDR2 (germline): MNHEY, SMNVEV (reference sequence). The V end lost 10 bases, the J end lost 4 bases, and 26 bases lay between the germline ends. The CDR3 region is CATAGVRRGGVYEQYV. The CDR3 nucleotides read TGTGCCACCGCAGGGGTCCGACGCGGGGGCGTATACGAGCAGTACGTC.

The chain is built from TRBV2 and TRBJ2-7, with D unresolved. Germline V lookup: CDR1 SNHLY, CDR2 FYNNEI. CDR3 size: 13 residues. Between the trimmed V and J ends, which lost 6 bases and 2 bases, there was a span of 11 bases. The CDR3 coding sequence is TGTGCCAGCAGCCGACAACCCCCCTACGAGCAGTACTTC. Its translation: CASSRQPPYEQYF.

This clonotype has a count of ten or more. The rearrangement links TRBV5-1 to TRBJ1-1; D ambiguous. Trimming removed 0 bases from V and 6 bases from J, with 9 bases in between. From germline, CDR1 is SGHRS and CDR2 YFSETQ. The length of the CDR3 is 13 residues. CDR3 in amino acids: CASSLVVNSEAFF. CDR3 nucleotide sequence: TGCGCCAGCAGCTTGGTTGTGAATTCTGAAGCTTTCTTT.

This clonotype appeared many times. The V call is TRBV29-1, the J call TRBJ2-3, with TRBD2 matching over 8 bases. V lost 5 bases to trimming and J lost 1 base; unmatched junction nucleotides: 2. The CDR3 is 13 residues long. The germline gives CDR1 SQVTM, CDR2 ANQGSEA. The CDR3 sequence is CSVRRGGTDTQYF. DNA of the CDR3: TGCAGCGTTAGGCGGGGGGGCACAGATACGCAGTATTTT.

This rearrangement joins TRBV7-3 to TRBJ2-1, with 9 bases aligning to TRBD2. CDR1 is SGHTA and CDR2 is FQGTGA in the germline V gene. V lost 2 bases and J lost 3; bases outside the gene matches: 11. The CDR3 is 18 residues long. In DNA, the CDR3 is TGTGCCAGCAGCTTATATGGGGGGCTAGCGGGGCGCTACAATGAGCAGTTCTTC. As protein: CASSLYGGLAGRYNEQFF.

The J gene is TRBJ1-6, the V gene TRBV20-1, with unresolved D. This CDR3 is built from 12 residues. Trimming left V 2 bases short and J 7 bases short, with 6 bases between. CDR1 DFQATT and CDR2 SNEGSKA come from the germline V gene (reference sequence). This CDR3 is CSARPGNSPLHF. CDR3 sequence (DNA): TGCAGTGCTAGACCCGGGAATTCACCCCTCCACTTT.

This clonotype was seen ten or more times. The chain links TRBV7-3 to TRBJ2-1; D is possibly TRBD2 (6 bases). Looked up from germline, CDR1 is SGHTA and CDR2 is FQGTGA. V lost 5 bases and J lost 9, with 11 bases in between. This CDR3 region has 12 residues. CDR3 amino acids: CASSRMGGEQFF. CDR3 nucleotide sequence: TGTGCCAGCAGCCGGATGGGGGGTGAGCAGTTCTTC.

The chain is built from TRBV10-3 and TRBJ2-5; perhaps TRBD1 as D (6 bases). Per germline, CDR1 ENHRY and CDR2 SYGVKD. CDR3 length equals 13 residues. Deletions cut 6 bases from V and 3 bases from J, with 11 bases between. This CDR3 is CAIRQGQEETQYF. CDR3 in DNA: TGTGCCATCAGACAGGGTCAAGAAGAGACCCAGTACTTC.

In its sample, this clonotype was seen many times. The CDR3 here is CAISDLWVGETQYF. CDR3 DNA: TGTGCCATCAGTGATTTGTGGGTAGGGGAGACCCAGTACTTC. The chain carries TRBV10-3 and TRBJ2-5; unclear D gene. CDR3 length equals 14 residues. Between the trimmed V and J ends, which lost 3 bases and 5 bases, there was a span of 13 bases. CDR1 is ENHRY and CDR2 is SYGVKD in the germline V gene.

This clonotype was observed a handful of times. The chain has TRBV29-1 and TRBJ1-2; D uncertain. V lost 6 bases, J lost 1 base, and 36 bases lay in between. Germline values: CDR1 SQVTM, CDR2 ANQGSEA. The CDR3 consists of 21 residues. In DNA form, the CDR3 reads TGCAGCGTGGATGCCGCCACAGTCGTGCCGGTGGTAGCGAGAATTAACTATGGCTACACCTTC. Translation: CSVDAATVVPVVARINYGYTF.

The chain employs TRBV6-5 and TRBJ1-5; 7 positions agree with TRBD1. V gave up 5 bases and J gave up 2 bases; unmatched junction bases: 6. The CDR3 runs 15 residues. Germline lookup yields CDR1 MNHEY and CDR2 SVGAGI. CDR3 coding DNA: TGTGCCAGCAGTATGCAGGGGGTCGGCAATCAGCCCCAGCATTTT. It translates to CASSMQGVGNQPQHF.

This clonotype was found a few times. The CDR3 region has the DNA TGTGCCAGCAGCCCTCACCGACAGGGAAGCTATGGCTACACCTTC. This translates into CASSPHRQGSYGYTF. V usage is TRBV7-2 and J usage is TRBJ1-2; 7 bases align to TRBD1. V shed 5 bases, J shed 4 bases, and the junction held 10 bases outside the gene matches. The length of the CDR3 is 15 residues. Germline-derived CDR1 and CDR2 are SGHTA and FQGNSA.

The V gene is TRBV27, the J gene TRBJ1-1; tentative D call: TRBD1 (5 bases). CDR3 size: 13 residues. V lost 2 bases to trimming and J lost 4 bases, with 8 bases between them. The germline V gene encodes CDR1 MNHEY and CDR2 SMNVEV (reference sequence). The CDR3 protein is CASSLMRGTEAFF. The CDR3, as DNA: TGTGCCAGCAGTTTAATGAGGGGCACTGAAGCTTTCTTT.

The J gene is TRBJ2-1, the V gene TRBV3-2; the table calls TRBD1, which could not be checked here. TRBV3-2 counts as a pseudogene. The CDR3 loop spans 14 amino acids. CDR3 amino acids: CASSQTGFPPGQFF. CDR3 coding DNA: TGTGCCAGCAGCCAGACAGGTTTCCCTCCGGGGCAGTTCTTC.

The chain has TRBV3-1 and TRBJ2-5; D is undetermined. This CDR3 is built from 13 residues. CDR1 is LGHDT and CDR2 is YNNKEL in the germline V gene (reference sequence). Trimming cost V 5 bases and J 5 bases, with 12 bases left between them. The CDR3 sequence: CASSFRALETQYF. For the CDR3, the DNA is TGTGCCAGCAGCTTCCGAGCGCTGGAGACCCAGTACTTC.